This T cell receptor (beta chain) was retrieved from a study of T cell responses to AZD1222 COVID-19 vaccine. The CDR3 length is 15 residues. J was trimmed by 2 bases and V by 3 bases; bases with no gene match: 7. Germline V lookup: CDR1 SGHDT, CDR2 YYEEEE. Clones were sequenced by immunoSEQ multiplex PCR, and TCRdb holds only the in-frame ones, with some missing. Of approximately 170,000 clones listed, about 92% are singletons. Remarks on this clone: Its matching antigen is unknown.

Timing groups of about 4 and about 12 weeks for second doses were pooled. Whole-study findings and limits: Distributed over spike, vaccine-associated CD4 TCRs predominated at 160-218 and 743-854.

This chain connects TRBV5-6 to TRBJ2-7; 8 bases align to TRBD2. The sequence was collected from an adult who received the AZD1222 COVID-19 vaccine. The sequencing used peripheral blood, collected 28 days after the second AZD1222 dose. The CDR3 sequence is CASSSPGRVTYEQYF. The CDR3 nucleotides read TGTGCCAGCAGCTCCCCCGGGAGGGTTACCTACGAGCAGTACTTC.